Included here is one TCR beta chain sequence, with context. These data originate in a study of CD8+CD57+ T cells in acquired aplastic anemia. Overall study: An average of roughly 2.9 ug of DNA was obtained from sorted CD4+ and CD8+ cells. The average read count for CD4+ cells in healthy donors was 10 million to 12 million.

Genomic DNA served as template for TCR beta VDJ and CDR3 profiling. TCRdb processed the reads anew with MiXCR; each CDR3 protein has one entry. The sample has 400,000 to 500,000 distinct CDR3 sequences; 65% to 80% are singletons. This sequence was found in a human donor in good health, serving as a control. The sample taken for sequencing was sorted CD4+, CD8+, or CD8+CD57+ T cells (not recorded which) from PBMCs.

The chain's CDR3 is CASRSGAGETQYF. DNA for the CDR3: TGTGCCAGCAGATCCGGGGCGGGGGAGACCCAGTACTTC. J is TRBJ2-5 and V is TRBV12-3 or TRBV12-4, with D perhaps matching TRBD2 (6 bases). Trimming took 6 bases from V and 5 from J, leaving 13 bases between them. This CDR3 comprises 13 residues.